This TCR beta chain was sequenced for a study of OX40 agonist ivuxolimab in advanced cancers. For the study at large: With ivuxolimab, an agonistic anti-OX40 (CD134) antibody, patients were treated.

CDR3 length: 14 amino acids. V lost 3 bases to trimming and J lost 10 bases, with 13 bases between them. In germline, CDR1 is MNHNS, CDR2 SASEGT. The method was immunoSEQ multiplex PCR; TCRdb's version includes in-frame clones alone and lacks a portion of them. Among 80,000 or so clones, about 80% were seen once, and the ten largest hold over 6%. Of note for this clone: Its antigen is still unknown.

The study, taken as a whole, reports: More expanded clones were seen, on average, in CD8+ T cells than in CD4+. Nonresponders included some who also had low normalized T-cell clonal expansion. Researchers did not determine the expanded peripheral T cells' antigen specificity.

The gene calls are TRBV6-1 and TRBJ1-6, with D tentatively TRBD1 (5 bases). The clonotype originates from an adult with an advanced solid tumor such as melanoma, head and neck, liver or kidney cancer. The source material was CD4+ or CD8+ T cells sorted from blood, sampled in a trial of the OX40 agonist ivuxolimab. CDR3 protein: CASSDGQGQSPLHF. DNA of the CDR3: TGTGCCAGCAGTGACGGGCAGGGTCAATCACCCCTCCACTTT.